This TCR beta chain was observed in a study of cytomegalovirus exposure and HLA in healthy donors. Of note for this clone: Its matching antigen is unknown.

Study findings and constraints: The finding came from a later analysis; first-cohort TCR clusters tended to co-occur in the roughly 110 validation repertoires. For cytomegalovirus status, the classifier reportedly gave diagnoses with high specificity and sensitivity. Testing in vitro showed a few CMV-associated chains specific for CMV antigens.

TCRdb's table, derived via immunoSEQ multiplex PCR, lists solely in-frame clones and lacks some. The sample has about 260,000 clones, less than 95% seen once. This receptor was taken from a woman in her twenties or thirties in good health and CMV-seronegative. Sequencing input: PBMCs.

In DNA form, the CDR3 reads TGTGCCAGCAGCTTAGTTTCTTTAGGCTCTGGGGCCAACGTCCTGACTTTC. Translated, it gives CASSLVSLGSGANVLTF. The chain couples TRBV11-2 to TRBJ2-6; D ambiguous. The CDR3 has 17 amino acids. Trimming took off 1 base at V and 0 bases at J, with 10 bases between the two ends. Germline V gives CDR1 SGHAT, CDR2 FQNNGV.